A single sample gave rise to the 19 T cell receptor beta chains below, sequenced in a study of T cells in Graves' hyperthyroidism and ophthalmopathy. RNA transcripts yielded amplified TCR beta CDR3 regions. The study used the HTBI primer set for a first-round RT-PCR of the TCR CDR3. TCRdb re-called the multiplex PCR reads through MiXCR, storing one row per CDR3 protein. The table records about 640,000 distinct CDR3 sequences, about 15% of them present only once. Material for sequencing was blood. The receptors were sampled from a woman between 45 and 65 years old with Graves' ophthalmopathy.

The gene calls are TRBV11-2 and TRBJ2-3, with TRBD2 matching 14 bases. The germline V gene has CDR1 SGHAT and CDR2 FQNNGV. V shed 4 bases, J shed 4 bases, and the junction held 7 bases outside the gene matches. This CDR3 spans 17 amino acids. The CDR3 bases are TGTGCCAGCAGCTCGGGACTAGCGGGAGTTAGGGCAGATACGCAGTATTTT. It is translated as CASSSGLAGVRADTQYF.

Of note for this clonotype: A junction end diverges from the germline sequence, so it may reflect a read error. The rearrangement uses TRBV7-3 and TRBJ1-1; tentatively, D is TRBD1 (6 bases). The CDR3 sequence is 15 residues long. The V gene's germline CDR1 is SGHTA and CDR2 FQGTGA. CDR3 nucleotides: TGTGCCAGCAGCTGGGGACACGGCCCGTCCACTGAAACTTTCTTT. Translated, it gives CASSWGHGPSTETFF.

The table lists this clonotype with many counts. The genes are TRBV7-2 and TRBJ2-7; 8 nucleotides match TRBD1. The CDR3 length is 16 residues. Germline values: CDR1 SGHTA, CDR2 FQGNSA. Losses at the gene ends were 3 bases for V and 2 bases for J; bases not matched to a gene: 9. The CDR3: CASSLRSGQGTYEQYF. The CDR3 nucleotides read TGTGCCAGCAGCTTGAGAAGTGGACAGGGCACCTACGAGCAGTACTTC.

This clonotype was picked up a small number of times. The DNA for the CDR3 is TGTGCCAGCAGGGATAGCCCCAACCTATTCTACGAGCAGTACTTC. Translation: CASRDSPNLFYEQYF. The rearrangement uses TRBV6-1 and TRBJ2-7; D is unresolved. The germline gives CDR1 MNHNS, CDR2 SASEGT. V was cut by 6 bases and J by 3 bases, with 18 bases left in between. The CDR3 is 15 residues long.

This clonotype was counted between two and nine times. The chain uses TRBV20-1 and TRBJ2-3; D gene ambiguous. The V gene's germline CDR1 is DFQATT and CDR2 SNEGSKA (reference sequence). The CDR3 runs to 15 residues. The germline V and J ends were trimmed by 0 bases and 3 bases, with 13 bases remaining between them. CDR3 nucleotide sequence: TGCAGTGCTAGAGAAGGAGTTGGCGGAACAGATACGCAGTATTTT. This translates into CSAREGVGGTDTQYF.

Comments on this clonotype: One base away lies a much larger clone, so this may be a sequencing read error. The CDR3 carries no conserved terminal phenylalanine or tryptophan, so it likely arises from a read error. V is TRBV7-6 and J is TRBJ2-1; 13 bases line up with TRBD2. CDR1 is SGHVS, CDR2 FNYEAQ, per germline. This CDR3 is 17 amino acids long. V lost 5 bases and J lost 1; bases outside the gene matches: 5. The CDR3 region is CASSIGTSGNSYNEQFS. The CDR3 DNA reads TGTGCCAGCAGCATCGGGACTAGCGGGAATTCCTACAATGAGCAGTTCTCC.

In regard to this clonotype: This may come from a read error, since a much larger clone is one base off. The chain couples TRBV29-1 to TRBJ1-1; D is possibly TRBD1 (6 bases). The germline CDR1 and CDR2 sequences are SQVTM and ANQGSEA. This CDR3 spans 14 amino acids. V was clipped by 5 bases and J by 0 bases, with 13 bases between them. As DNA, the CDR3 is TGCAGCGTTCGGGACATATACATGAACACTGAAGCTTTCTTT. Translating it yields CSVRDIYMNTEAFF.

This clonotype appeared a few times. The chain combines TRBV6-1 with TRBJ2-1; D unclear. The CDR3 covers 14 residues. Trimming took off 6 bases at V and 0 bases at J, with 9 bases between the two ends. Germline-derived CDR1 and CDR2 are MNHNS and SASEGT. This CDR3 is CASSRKSSYNEQFF. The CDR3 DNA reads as TGTGCCAGCAGCCGAAAGAGCTCCTACAATGAGCAGTTCTTC.

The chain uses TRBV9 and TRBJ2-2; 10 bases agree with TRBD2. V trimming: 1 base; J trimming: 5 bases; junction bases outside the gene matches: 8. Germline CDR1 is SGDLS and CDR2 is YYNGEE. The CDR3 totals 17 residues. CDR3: CASSVSAGGLMTGELFF. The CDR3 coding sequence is TGTGCCAGCAGCGTATCAGCGGGAGGGCTGATGACCGGGGAGCTGTTTTTT.

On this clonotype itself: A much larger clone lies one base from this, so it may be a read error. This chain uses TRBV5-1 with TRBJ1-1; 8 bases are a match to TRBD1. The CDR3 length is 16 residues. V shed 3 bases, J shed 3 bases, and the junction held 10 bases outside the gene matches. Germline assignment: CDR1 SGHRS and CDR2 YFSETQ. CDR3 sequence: CASSSGTGQGDTEAFF. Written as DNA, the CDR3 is TGCGCCAGCAGCTCCGGGACAGGCCAGGGGGACACTGAAGCTTTCTTT.

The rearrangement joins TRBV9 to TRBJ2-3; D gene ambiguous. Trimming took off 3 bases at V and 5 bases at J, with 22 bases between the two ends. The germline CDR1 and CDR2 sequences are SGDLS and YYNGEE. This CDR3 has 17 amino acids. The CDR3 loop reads CASSASGRIVRIDTQYF. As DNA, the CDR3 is TGTGCCAGCAGCGCATCTGGAAGGATAGTGAGGATAGATACGCAGTATTTT.

The CDR3 region is CASSQVVGAIYGYTF. CDR3 sequence (DNA): TGCGCCAGCAGCCAAGTAGTCGGGGCAATCTATGGCTACACCTTC. The chain uses TRBV4-3 and TRBJ1-2, with D perhaps matching TRBD1 (5 bases). This CDR3 has 15 residues. CDR1 and CDR2 from the germline V gene are LGHNA and YSLEER. With 1 base removed from V and 4 bases from J, the gap between germline ends came to 13 bases.

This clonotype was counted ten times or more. CDR3 nucleotide sequence: TGTGCCAGCAGTCGGGACAGAACCGGGGAGCTGTTTTTT. As protein: CASSRDRTGELFF. This sequence joins TRBV6-2 or TRBV6-3 and TRBJ2-2; 7 nucleotides align to TRBD1. Germline V gene lookup returns CDR1 MNHEY and CDR2 SVGEGT. With 5 bases clipped from V and 5 bases from J, the junction kept 2 bases outside the gene matches. The CDR3 totals 13 residues.

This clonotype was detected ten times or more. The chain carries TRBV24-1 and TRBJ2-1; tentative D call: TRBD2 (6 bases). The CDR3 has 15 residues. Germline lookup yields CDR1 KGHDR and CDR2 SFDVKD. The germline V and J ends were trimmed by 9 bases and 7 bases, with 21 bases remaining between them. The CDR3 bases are TGTGCCACCGACCAACCGGGACTCTCCAGGAATGAGCAGTTCTTC. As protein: CATDQPGLSRNEQFF.

This CDR3 reads CASSYSSVLKQGKITDTQYF. CDR3 in DNA: TGTGCCAGCAGTTACTCCTCGGTGTTAAAACAGGGGAAGATCACAGATACGCAGTATTTT. V gene TRBV6-2 or TRBV6-3 combines with J gene TRBJ2-3; 7 bases are shared with TRBD1. V gave up 0 bases and J gave up 2 bases; unmatched junction bases: 17. The CDR3 length is 20 residues. CDR1 is MNHEY, CDR2 SVGEGT, per germline.

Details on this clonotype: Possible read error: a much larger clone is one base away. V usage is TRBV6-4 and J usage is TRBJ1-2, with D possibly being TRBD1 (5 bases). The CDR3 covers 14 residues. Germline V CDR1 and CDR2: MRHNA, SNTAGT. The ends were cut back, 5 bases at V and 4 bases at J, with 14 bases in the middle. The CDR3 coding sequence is TGTGCCAGCAGTCTGGACAAGGGGTTCTATGGCTACACCTTC. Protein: CASSLDKGFYGYTF.

The CDR3 spells CSVEDWRFYNEQFF. The CDR3 DNA follows: TGCAGCGTTGAAGATTGGAGGTTCTACAATGAGCAGTTCTTC. The chain recombines TRBV29-1 with TRBJ2-1; D is possibly TRBD2 (5 bases). Germline-derived CDR1 and CDR2 are SQVTM and ANQGSEA. The CDR3 loop spans 14 amino acids. Trimming took off 0 bases at V and 3 bases at J, with 9 bases between the two ends.

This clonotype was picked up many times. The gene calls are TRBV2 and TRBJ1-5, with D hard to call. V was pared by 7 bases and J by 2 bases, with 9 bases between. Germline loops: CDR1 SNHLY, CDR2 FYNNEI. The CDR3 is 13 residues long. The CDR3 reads CASKVAGNQPQHF. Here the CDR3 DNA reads TGTGCCAGCAAGGTGGCAGGCAATCAGCCCCAGCATTTT. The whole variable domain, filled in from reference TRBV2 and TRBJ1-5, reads EPEVTQTPSHQVTQMGQEVILRCVPISNHLYFYWYRQILGQKVEFLVSFYNNEISEKSEIFDDQFSVERPDGSNFTLKIRSTKLEDSAMYFCASKVAGNQPQHFGDGTRLSIL.

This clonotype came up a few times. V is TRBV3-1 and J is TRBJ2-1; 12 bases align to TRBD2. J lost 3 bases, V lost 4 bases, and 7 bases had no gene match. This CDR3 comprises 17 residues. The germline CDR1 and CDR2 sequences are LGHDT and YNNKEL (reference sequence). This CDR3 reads CASSRGTSGRFYNEQFF. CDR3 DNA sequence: TGTGCCAGCAGCCGCGGAACTAGCGGGAGGTTCTACAATGAGCAGTTCTTC.